This T cell receptor beta chain was recovered during a study of blood T cell repertoires in COVID-19. Turning to the study itself: Italy, Spain and the United States were the sources of the convalescent and acute COVID-19 samples. T cells, B-cell-depleted T cells, or PBMCs supplied cDNA or gDNA.

Original methodology: Reference gene primer amplification gave nucleated cell count estimates. Clones were sequenced by immunoSEQ multiplex PCR, and TCRdb holds only the in-frame ones, with some missing. V, J and clone size derive from that table, while D and trimming were established from the DNA sequence. The repertoire includes 150,000 to 200,000 clones, about 88% of them detected once, and 0.99% sits in the top ten. The CDR3 has 18 residues. In germline, CDR1 is SGHAT, CDR2 FQNNGV. V trimming: 8 bases; J trimming: 3 bases; junction bases outside the gene matches: 20. The chain uses TRBV11-2 and TRBJ2-5; 8 bases are shared with TRBD2. Sequencing used peripheral blood. The receptor was derived from a young man with acute or convalescent COVID-19. CDR3 bases: TGTGCCAGCTGCGTCGCCCGGGGGGGCCGGGGGAGGGAAGAGACCCAGTACTTC. It encodes CASCVARGGRGREETQYF.